This entry lists 2 T cell receptor beta chains sequenced from one sample in a study of blood T cell repertoires in COVID-19 (TCRdb year 2020). The library was made by the immunoSEQ multiplex PCR assay. TCRdb obtained this table from immuneACCESS and retained in-frame rearrangements with V and J assigned. These tables miss some clones; where compared with another copy, unresolved V genes account for less than half of the shortfall, and the remainder is unexplained. In all, the sample holds over 200,000 clones, and 70% to 90% of those were seen once. The ten largest clones take up about 1% of the sample. Sequenced input: peripheral blood. These receptors were obtained from a woman aged 40 to 49 who had recovered from COVID-19.

This chain uses TRBV18 with TRBJ1-5, with a tentative D call TRBD1 (6 bases). The CDR3 is 15 residues long. Trimming cost V 3 bases and J 6 bases, with 15 bases left between them. Per the germline V gene, CDR1 is KGHSH and CDR2 is LQKENI. The CDR3 coding sequence is TGTGCCAGCTCACCGGGGGGGGCGCGAGGTCAGCCCCAGCATTTT. Encoded protein: CASSPGGARGQPQHF.

This clone was picked up a small number of times. The V call is TRBV16, the J call TRBJ1-4; unclear D gene. This CDR3 has 14 amino acids. Germline CDR1 reads KGHSY; CDR2 reads FQNENV. V lost 2 bases to trimming and J lost 2 bases, with 6 bases between them. The CDR3 DNA reads TGTGCCAGCAGCCAAGATAGTACTAATGAAAAACTGTTTTTT. This sequence encodes CASSQDSTNEKLFF. Full variable domain (outside the CDR3, taken from reference TRBV16 and TRBJ1-4): GEEVAQTPKHLVRGEGQKAKLYCAPIKGHSYVFWYQQVLKNEFKFLISFQNENVFDETGMPKERFSAKCLPNSPCSLEIQATKLEDSAVYFCASSQDSTNEKLFFGSGTQLSVL.